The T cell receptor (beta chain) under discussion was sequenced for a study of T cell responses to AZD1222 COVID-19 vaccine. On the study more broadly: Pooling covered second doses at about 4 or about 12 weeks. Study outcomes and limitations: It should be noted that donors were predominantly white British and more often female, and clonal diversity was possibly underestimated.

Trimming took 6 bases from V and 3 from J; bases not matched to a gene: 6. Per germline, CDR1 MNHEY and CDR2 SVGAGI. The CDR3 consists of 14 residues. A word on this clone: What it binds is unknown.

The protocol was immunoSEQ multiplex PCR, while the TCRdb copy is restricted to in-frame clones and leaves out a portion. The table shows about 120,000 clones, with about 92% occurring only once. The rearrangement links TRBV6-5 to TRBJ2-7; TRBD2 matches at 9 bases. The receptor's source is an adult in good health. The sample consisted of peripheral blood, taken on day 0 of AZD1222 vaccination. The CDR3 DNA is TGTGCCAGCAGGGAGGGACTAGCAAACTACGAGCAGTACTTC. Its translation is CASREGLANYEQYF.